The 17 T cell receptor beta chains given below trace back to one sample, sequenced in a study of identical twins. TCRdb processed the 5' RACE reads anew with MiXCR; each CDR3 protein has one entry. The profile shows about 460,000 distinct CDR3 sequences, approximately 15% of them singletons. This sample was shared with a second study, whose subject was yellow fever vaccine responses in identical twins.

The sample consisted of CD4+ T cells sorted from blood. The receptors stem from a woman between 18 and 30 years old in good health.

The chain couples TRBV21-1 to TRBJ2-1; the table assigns TRBD2, which was not confirmed against the DNA. TRBV21-1 is reported as a pseudogene. This CDR3 region has 17 residues. In DNA, the CDR3 is TGTGCCAGCACGTCTAAGGGACTCCCAAGCTCCTACAATGAGCAGTTCTTC. As protein: CASTSKGLPSSYNEQFF.

This clonotype turned up a few times. As DNA, the CDR3 is TGTGCCAGCAGTGGACTAGCGTACACAGATACGCAGTATTTT. Its protein is CASSGLAYTDTQYF. This chain joins TRBV2 and TRBJ2-3; 8 bases align to TRBD2. V lost 4 bases, J lost 2 bases, and 2 bases stayed unmatched. This CDR3 is built from 14 residues. Germline V CDR1 and CDR2: SNHLY, FYNNEI.

The chain uses TRBV5-1 and TRBJ2-5; D is unclear. The ends were cut back, 3 bases at V and 3 bases at J, with 9 bases in the middle. Germline CDR1 is SGHRS and CDR2 is YFSETQ. The CDR3 sequence is 13 residues long. The CDR3 DNA reads TGCGCCAGCAGCTACACCTTTGAAGAGACCCAGTACTTC. It translates to CASSYTFEETQYF. Full variable domain (missing parts from reference TRBV5-1 and TRBJ2-5): KAGVTQTPRYLIKTRGQQVTLSCSPISGHRSVSWYQQTPGQGLQFLFEYFSETQRNKGNFPGRFSGRQFSNSRSEMNVSTLELGDSALYLCASSYTFEETQYFGPGTRLLVL.

CDR3 amino acids: CASSSRGQGSYEQYF. CDR3 nucleotide sequence: TGTGCCAGCAGCAGTCGAGGACAGGGCTCCTACGAGCAGTACTTC. This chain uses TRBV11-2 with TRBJ2-7, with 8 nucleotides matching TRBD1. The CDR3 has 15 amino acids. Trimming removed 5 bases from V and 0 bases from J; junction bases left unmatched: 6. Germline CDR1 SGHAT, CDR2 FQNNGV.

This clonotype was detected ten times or more. The chain joins TRBV20-1 to TRBJ2-1; TRBD1 matches at 9 bases. Germline loops: CDR1 DFQATT, CDR2 SNEGSKA (reference sequence). V lost 4 bases and J lost 3; bases outside the gene matches: 4. The CDR3 loop spans 14 amino acids. CDR3 nucleotide sequence: TGCAGTGCTAATACGGGACAGGGCTACAATGAGCAGTTCTTC. The encoded protein is CSANTGQGYNEQFF.

Note on this clonotype: This clone may be a read error of a much larger clone one base away. The chain couples TRBV5-6 to TRBJ2-2, with a weak D call TRBD1 (6 bases). This CDR3 spans 15 amino acids. Germline lookup yields CDR1 SGHDT and CDR2 YYEEEE. The ends were cut back, 1 base at V and 1 base at J, with 8 bases in the middle. CDR3 sequence (DNA): TGTGCCAGCAGCTTGTTGACAGGGAACACCGGGGAGCTGTTTTTT. Translated: CASSLLTGNTGELFF. The variable domain in full, completed from reference TRBV5-6 and TRBJ2-2, reads DAGVTQSPTHLIKTRGQQVTLRCSPKSGHDTVSWYQQALGQGPQFIFQYYEEEERQRGNFPDRFSGHQFPNYSSELNVNALLLGDSALYLCASSLLTGNTGELFFGEGSRLTVL.

This chain uses TRBV5-1 with TRBJ2-3; D uncertain. With 5 bases removed from V and 0 bases from J, the gap between germline ends came to 10 bases. Per germline, CDR1 SGHRS and CDR2 YFSETQ. There are 14 residues in the CDR3. The CDR3 nucleotides read TGCGCCAGCAGTCCGGACGCGAGCACAGATACGCAGTATTTT. This codes for CASSPDASTDTQYF.

There are a few counts of this clonotype. The chain recombines TRBV7-9 with TRBJ2-2; no definite D call. The V gene lost 2 bases and the J gene lost 0 bases, with 4 bases spanning the gap. Per the germline V gene, CDR1 is SEHNR and CDR2 is FQNEAQ (reference sequence). The CDR3 has 14 amino acids. CDR3 sequence: CASSLFANTGELFF. In DNA, the CDR3 is TGTGCCAGCAGCTTATTCGCGAACACCGGGGAGCTGTTTTTT. Using reference TRBV7-9 and TRBJ2-2 for the parts outside the CDR3, the full variable domain is DTGVSQNPRHKITKRGQNVTFRCDPISEHNRLYWYRQTLGQGPEFLTYFQNEAQLEKSRLLSDRFSAERPKGSFSTLEIQRTEQGDSAMYLCASSLFANTGELFFGEGSRLTVL.

A few counts support this clonotype. J is TRBJ1-1 and V is TRBV5-6; tentative D call: TRBD1 (5 bases). V was trimmed by 0 bases and J by 3 bases, leaving 15 bases between them. Germline V gene lookup returns CDR1 SGHDT and CDR2 YYEEEE. The CDR3 sequence is 16 residues long. The CDR3 DNA reads as TGTGCCAGCAGCTTGGCGGCAATCCGGGGGGACACTGAAGCTTTCTTT. Its protein is CASSLAAIRGDTEAFF.

The chain links TRBV27 to TRBJ2-7; possibly TRBD2 for D (5 bases). V lost 1 base and J 2 bases, leaving 12 bases between the germline ends. The germline CDR1 and CDR2 sequences are MNHEY and SMNVEV (reference sequence). The CDR3 is 15 residues long. CDR3 protein: CASSLWSSVTYEQYF. The CDR3 DNA is TGTGCCAGCAGTTTATGGAGTAGCGTGACCTACGAGCAGTACTTC.

The chain is built from TRBV5-1 and TRBJ2-3; tentatively, D is TRBD2 (6 bases). Looked up from germline, CDR1 is SGHRS and CDR2 is YFSETQ. The CDR3 totals 14 residues. V was trimmed by 0 bases and J by 6 bases, leaving 11 bases between them. The CDR3 DNA follows: TGCGCCAGCAGCTTGGACGGGGGTCCCGATACGCAGTATTTT. Amino acids: CASSLDGGPDTQYF.

The rearrangement joins TRBV28 to TRBJ2-7; TRBD1 aligns across 12 bases. After removal of 5 bases from V and 2 bases from J, the junction contained 13 bases not matched to a gene. The length of the CDR3 is 18 residues. Looked up from germline, CDR1 is MDHEN and CDR2 is SYDVKM. CDR3 residues: CASSGVGQGAVGAYEQYF. CDR3 bases: TGTGCCAGCAGTGGGGTGGGACAGGGGGCGGTAGGGGCCTACGAGCAGTACTTC.

The J gene is TRBJ2-1, the V gene TRBV27; the match to TRBD1 covers 7 bases. This CDR3 has 14 amino acids. V lost 1 base, J lost 5 bases, and 2 bases stayed unmatched. CDR1 and CDR2 from the germline V gene are MNHEY and SMNVEV (reference sequence). CDR3 DNA sequence: TGTGCCAGCAGTTTATGGACAGGTCACAATGAGCAGTTCTTC. It is translated as CASSLWTGHNEQFF.

This clonotype has a handful of counts. The V gene is TRBV27, the J gene TRBJ2-4; 10 nucleotides line up with TRBD1. CDR3 length: 14 amino acids. Per the germline V gene, CDR1 is MNHEY and CDR2 is SMNVEV (reference sequence). V lost 3 bases to trimming and J lost 6 bases; unmatched junction nucleotides: 2. The CDR3 bases are TGTGCCAGCAGTTTCGGACAGGGGGGAAACATTCAGTACTTC. It yields the protein CASSFGQGGNIQYF.

There are many counts of this clonotype. The chain has TRBV5-1 and TRBJ2-1, with D unresolved. With 0 bases removed from V and 3 bases from J, the gap between germline ends came to 13 bases. The CDR3 is 16 residues long. The germline V gene encodes CDR1 SGHRS and CDR2 YFSETQ. CDR3 DNA sequence: TGCGCCAGCAGCTTGGCCGTTCAGATCCTCTACAATGAGCAGTTCTTC. Protein product: CASSLAVQILYNEQFF.

The chain has TRBV2 and TRBJ2-1, with D possibly being TRBD2 (6 bases). Trimming removed 2 bases at V and 4 bases at J, with 15 bases between. This CDR3 has 16 amino acids. From germline, CDR1 is SNHLY and CDR2 FYNNEI. CDR3: CASSEPGGARYNEQFF. CDR3 nucleotides: TGTGCCAGCAGTGAACCGGGCGGGGCGAGATACAATGAGCAGTTCTTC. Complete variable domain (other parts from reference TRBV2 and TRBJ2-1): EPEVTQTPSHQVTQMGQEVILRCVPISNHLYFYWYRQILGQKVEFLVSFYNNEISEKSEIFDDQFSVERPDGSNFTLKIRSTKLEDSAMYFCASSEPGGARYNEQFFGPGTRLTVL.

This clonotype occurred many times. The rearrangement links TRBV4-3 to TRBJ2-1, with D maybe TRBD1 (5 bases). V shed 3 bases and J shed 2 bases, with 11 bases lying between them. This CDR3 has 15 residues. In germline, CDR1 is LGHNA, CDR2 YSLEER. The CDR3 DNA follows: TGCGCCAGCAGCCAGAATCAGGGTCCCTACAATGAGCAGTTCTTC. It translates to CASSQNQGPYNEQFF.